The T cell receptor beta chain under discussion was sequenced for a study of OX40 agonist ivuxolimab in advanced cancers. The ends were cut back, 3 bases at V and 8 bases at J, with 16 bases in the middle. CDR3 length equals 15 residues. The V gene's germline CDR1 is MDHEN and CDR2 SYDVKM. Sequenced by immunoSEQ multiplex PCR; TCRdb stores in-frame clones only, minus some. The repertoire holds about 79,000 clones, with around 85% as singletons. This chain joins TRBV28 and TRBJ1-4; D is ambiguous. This sequence originates from an adult with an advanced solid tumor such as melanoma, head and neck, liver or kidney cancer. This specimen consisted of CD4+ or CD8+ T cells sorted from blood, obtained in a trial of the OX40 agonist ivuxolimab. The CDR3 here is CASSLRFGELEKLFF. CDR3 in DNA: TGTGCCAGCAGTTTGCGGTTCGGGGAATTGGAAAAACTGTTTTTT. Based on the CDR3 plus reference TRBV28 and TRBJ1-4, the full variable domain is DVKVTQSSRYLVKRTGEKVFLECVQDMDHENMFWYRQDPGLGLRLIYFSYDVKMKEKGDIPEGYSVSREKKERFSLILESASTNQTSMYLCASSLRFGELEKLFFGSGTQLSVL.